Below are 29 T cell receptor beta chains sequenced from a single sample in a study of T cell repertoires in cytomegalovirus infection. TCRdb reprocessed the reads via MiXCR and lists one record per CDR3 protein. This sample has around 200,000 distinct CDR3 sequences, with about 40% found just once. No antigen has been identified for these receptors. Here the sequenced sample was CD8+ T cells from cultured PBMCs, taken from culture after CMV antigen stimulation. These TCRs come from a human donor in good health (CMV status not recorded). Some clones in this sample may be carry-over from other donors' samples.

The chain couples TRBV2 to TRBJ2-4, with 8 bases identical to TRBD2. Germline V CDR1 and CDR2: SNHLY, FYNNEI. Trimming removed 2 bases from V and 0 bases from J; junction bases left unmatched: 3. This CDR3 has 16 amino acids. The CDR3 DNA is TGTGCCAGCAGTGAACGAGCGGGAGTAGCCAAAAACATTCAGTACTTC. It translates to CASSERAGVAKNIQYF.

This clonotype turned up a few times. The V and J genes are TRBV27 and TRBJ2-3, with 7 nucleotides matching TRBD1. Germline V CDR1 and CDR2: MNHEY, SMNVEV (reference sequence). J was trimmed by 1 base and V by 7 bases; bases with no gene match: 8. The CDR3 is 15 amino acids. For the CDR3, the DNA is TGTGCCAGCACCAAGGGACAGAGCCGCACAGATACGCAGTATTTT. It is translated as CASTKGQSRTDTQYF.

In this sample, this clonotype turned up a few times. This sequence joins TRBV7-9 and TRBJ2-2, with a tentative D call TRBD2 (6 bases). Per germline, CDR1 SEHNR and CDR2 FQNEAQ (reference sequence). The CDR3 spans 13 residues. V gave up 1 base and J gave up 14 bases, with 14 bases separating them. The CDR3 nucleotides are TGTGCCAGCAGCTTAGGGGACTCCGGGGGACTGTTTTTT. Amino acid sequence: CASSLGDSGGLFF.

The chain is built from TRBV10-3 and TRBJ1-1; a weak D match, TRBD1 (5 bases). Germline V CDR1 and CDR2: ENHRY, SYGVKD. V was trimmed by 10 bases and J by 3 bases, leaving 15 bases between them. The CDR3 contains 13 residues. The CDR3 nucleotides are TGTGCCAGCGCGTTGGGCAGGGACACTGAAGCTTTCTTT. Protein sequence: CASALGRDTEAFF.

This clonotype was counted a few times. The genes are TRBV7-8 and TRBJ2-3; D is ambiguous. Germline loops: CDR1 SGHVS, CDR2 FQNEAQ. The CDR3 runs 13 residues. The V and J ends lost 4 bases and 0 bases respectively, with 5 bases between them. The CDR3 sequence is CASSSSSTDTQYF. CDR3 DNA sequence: TGTGCCAGCAGCTCATCTAGCACAGATACGCAGTATTTT.

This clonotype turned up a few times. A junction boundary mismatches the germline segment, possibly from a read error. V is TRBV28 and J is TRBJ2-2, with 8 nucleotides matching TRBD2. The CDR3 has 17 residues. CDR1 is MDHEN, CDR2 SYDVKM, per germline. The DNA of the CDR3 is TGTGCCAGAAGTTTCCCGGAGTTAGCGGGACCCACCGGGGAGCTGTTTTTT. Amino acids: CARSFPELAGPTGELFF.

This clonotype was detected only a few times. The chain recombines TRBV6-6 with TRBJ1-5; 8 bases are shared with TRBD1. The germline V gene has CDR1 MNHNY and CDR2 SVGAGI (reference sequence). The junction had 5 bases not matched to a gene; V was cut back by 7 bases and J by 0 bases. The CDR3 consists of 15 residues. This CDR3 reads CASNHRGYSNQPQHF. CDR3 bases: TGTGCCAGCAACCACAGGGGGTATAGCAATCAGCCCCAGCATTTT.

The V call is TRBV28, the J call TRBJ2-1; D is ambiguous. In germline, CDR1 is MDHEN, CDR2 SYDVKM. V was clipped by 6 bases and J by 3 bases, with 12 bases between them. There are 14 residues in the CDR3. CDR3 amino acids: CASSPFDNYNEQFF. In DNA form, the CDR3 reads TGTGCCAGCAGCCCCTTCGATAACTACAATGAGCAGTTCTTC. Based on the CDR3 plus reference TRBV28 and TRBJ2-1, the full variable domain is DVKVTQSSRYLVKRTGEKVFLECVQDMDHENMFWYRQDPGLGLRLIYFSYDVKMKEKGDIPEGYSVSREKKERFSLILESASTNQTSMYLCASSPFDNYNEQFFGPGTRLTVL.

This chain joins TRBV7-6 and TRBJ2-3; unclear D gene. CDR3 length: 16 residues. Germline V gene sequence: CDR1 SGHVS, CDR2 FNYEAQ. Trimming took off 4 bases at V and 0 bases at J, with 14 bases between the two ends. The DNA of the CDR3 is TGTGCCAGCAGCTCGAGTTCCGGGCGAAGCACAGATACGCAGTATTTT. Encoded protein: CASSSSSGRSTDTQYF.

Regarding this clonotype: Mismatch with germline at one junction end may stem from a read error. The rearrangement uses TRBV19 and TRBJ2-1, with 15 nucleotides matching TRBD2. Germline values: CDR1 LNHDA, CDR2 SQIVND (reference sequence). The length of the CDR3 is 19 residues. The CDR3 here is CASSTGLAGGRFVYDEQFF. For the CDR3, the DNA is TGTGCCAGTAGTACGGGACTAGCGGGGGGCCGATTCGTCTACGATGAGCAGTTCTTC.

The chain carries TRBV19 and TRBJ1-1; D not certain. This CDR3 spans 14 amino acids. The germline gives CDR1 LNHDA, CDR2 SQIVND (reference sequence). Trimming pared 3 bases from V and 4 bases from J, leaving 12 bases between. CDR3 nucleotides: TGTGCCAGTAGTATCTACGAGGGCGGCACTGAAGCTTTCTTT. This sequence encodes CASSIYEGGTEAFF.

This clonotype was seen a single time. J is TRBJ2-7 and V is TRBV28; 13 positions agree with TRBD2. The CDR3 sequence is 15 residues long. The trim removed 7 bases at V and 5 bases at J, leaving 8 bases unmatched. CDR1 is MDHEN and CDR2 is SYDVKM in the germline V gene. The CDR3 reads CASTPTSGRWDEQYF. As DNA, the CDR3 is TGTGCCAGCACACCGACTAGCGGGAGGTGGGACGAGCAGTACTTC. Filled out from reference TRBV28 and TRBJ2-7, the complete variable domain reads DVKVTQSSRYLVKRTGEKVFLECVQDMDHENMFWYRQDPGLGLRLIYFSYDVKMKEKGDIPEGYSVSREKKERFSLILESASTNQTSMYLCASTPTSGRWDEQYFGPGTRLTVT.

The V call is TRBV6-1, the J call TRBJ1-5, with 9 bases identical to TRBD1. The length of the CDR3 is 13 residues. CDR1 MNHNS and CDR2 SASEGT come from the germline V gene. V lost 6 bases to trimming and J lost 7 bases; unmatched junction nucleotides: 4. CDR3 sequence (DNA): TGTGCCAGCAGAACAGGGGGCGGGCAGCCCCAGCATTTT. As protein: CASRTGGGQPQHF.

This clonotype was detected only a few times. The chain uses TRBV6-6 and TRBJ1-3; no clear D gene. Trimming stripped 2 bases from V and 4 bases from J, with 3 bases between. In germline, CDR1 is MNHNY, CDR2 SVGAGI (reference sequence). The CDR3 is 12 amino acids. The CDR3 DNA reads TGTGCCAGCAGTTACGAGGGAAACACCATATATTTT. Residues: CASSYEGNTIYF.

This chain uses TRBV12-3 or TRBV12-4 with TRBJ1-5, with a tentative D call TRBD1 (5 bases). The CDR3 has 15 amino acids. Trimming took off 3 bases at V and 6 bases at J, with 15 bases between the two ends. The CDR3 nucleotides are TGTGCCAGCAGTTTTCGGGGGGAGAGCGCTCAGCCCCAGCATTTT. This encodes CASSFRGESAQPQHF.

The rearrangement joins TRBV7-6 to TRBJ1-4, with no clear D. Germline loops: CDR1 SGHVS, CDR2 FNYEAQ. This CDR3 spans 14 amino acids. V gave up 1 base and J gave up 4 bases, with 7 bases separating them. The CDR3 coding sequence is TGTGCCAGCAGCTTAGGACGGTTTAATGAAAAACTGTTTTTT. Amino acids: CASSLGRFNEKLFF.

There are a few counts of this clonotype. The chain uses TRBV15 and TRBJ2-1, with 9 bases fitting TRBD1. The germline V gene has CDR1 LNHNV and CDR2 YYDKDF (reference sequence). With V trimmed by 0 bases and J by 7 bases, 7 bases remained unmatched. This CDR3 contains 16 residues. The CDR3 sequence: CATSRDADRGRNEQFF. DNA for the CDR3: TGTGCCACCAGCAGAGATGCGGACAGGGGTAGAAATGAGCAGTTCTTC.

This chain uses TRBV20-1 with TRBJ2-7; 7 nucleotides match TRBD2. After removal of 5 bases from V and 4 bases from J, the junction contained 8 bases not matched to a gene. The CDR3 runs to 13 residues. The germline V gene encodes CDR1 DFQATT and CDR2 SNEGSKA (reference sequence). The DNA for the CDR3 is TGCAGTGCTGTGGGGACTACTAATTACGAGCAGTACTTC. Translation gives CSAVGTTNYEQYF.

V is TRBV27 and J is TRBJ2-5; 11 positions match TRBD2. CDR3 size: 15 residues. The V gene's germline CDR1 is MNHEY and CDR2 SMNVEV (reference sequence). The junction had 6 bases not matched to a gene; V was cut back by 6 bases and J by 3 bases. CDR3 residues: CASSSLAGVEETQYF. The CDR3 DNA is TGTGCCAGCAGCTCACTAGCGGGGGTGGAAGAGACCCAGTACTTC.

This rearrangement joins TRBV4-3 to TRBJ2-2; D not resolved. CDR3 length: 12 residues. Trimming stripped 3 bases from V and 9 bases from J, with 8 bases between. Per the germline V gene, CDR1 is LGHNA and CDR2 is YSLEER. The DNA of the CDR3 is TGCGCCAGCAGCCACGCCGGAAGGGAGCTGTTTTTT. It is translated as CASSHAGRELFF.

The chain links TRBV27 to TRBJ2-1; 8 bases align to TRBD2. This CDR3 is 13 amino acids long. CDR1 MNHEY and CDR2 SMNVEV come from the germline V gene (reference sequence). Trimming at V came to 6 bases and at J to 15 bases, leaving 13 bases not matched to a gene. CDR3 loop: CASSNPISGGPFF. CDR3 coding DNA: TGTGCCAGCAGCAACCCAATCAGCGGGGGCCCGTTCTTC.

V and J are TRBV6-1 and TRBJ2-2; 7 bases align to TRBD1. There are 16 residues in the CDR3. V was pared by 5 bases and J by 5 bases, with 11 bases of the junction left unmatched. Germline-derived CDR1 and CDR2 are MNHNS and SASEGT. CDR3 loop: CASSTSPTGLTGELFF. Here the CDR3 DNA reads TGTGCCAGCAGTACCTCCCCGACAGGGCTTACCGGGGAGCTGTTTTTT.

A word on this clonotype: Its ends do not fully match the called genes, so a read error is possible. This CDR3 is CASSLRIDLQQETKYF. In DNA form, the CDR3 reads TGCGCCAGCAGCTTGAGAATCGATCTCCAACAAGAGACCAAGTACTTC. The genes are TRBV5-1 and TRBJ2-5; D is unresolved. This CDR3 is 16 amino acids long. CDR1 is SGHRS, CDR2 YFSETQ, per germline.

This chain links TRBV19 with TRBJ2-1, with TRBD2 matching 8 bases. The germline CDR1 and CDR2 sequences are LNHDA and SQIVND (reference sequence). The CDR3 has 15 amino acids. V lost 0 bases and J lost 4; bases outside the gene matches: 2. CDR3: CASSIETSVYNEQFF. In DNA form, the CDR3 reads TGTGCCAGTAGTATAGAGACTAGCGTATACAATGAGCAGTTCTTC.

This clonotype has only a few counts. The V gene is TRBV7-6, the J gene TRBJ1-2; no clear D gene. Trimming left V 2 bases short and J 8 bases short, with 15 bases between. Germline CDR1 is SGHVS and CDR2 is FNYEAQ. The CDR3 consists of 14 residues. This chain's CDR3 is CASSLTGIGDGYTF. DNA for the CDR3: TGTGCCAGCAGCTTAACGGGGATCGGCGACGGCTACACCTTC.

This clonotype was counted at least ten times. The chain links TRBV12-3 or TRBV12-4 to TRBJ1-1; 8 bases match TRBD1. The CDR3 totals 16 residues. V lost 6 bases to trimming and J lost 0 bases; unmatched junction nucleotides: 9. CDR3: CASSPRQGTLNTEAFF. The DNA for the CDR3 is TGTGCCAGCAGCCCGAGACAGGGGACCTTGAACACTGAAGCTTTCTTT.

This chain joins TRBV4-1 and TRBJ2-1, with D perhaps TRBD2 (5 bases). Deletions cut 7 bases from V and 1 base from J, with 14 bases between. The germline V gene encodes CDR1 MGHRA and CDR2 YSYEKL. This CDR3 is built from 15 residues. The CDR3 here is CASTLLEASYNEQFF. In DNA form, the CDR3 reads TGCGCCAGCACCCTACTAGAGGCTTCCTACAATGAGCAGTTCTTC.

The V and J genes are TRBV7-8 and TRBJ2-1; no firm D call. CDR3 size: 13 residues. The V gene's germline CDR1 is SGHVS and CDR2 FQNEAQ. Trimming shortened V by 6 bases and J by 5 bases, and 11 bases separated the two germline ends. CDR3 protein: CASRKDPNNEQFF. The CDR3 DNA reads TGTGCCAGCAGAAAAGACCCCAACAATGAGCAGTTCTTC.

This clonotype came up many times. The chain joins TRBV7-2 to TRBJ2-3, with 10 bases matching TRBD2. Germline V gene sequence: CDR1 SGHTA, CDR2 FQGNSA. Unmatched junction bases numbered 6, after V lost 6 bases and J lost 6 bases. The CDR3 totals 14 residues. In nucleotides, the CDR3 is TGTGCCAGCAGGGTTACTAGCGGGAAGGATACGCAGTATTTT. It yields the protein CASRVTSGKDTQYF.